This paragraph reports one T cell receptor beta chain. Assay used: immunoSEQ multiplex PCR; TCRdb lists only in-frame clones, some missing. The sample lists 66,000 or so clones; less than 85% were seen once. The CDR3 has 14 residues. Germline CDR1 and CDR2: SGHVS and FNYEAQ. Trimming at V came to 5 bases and at J to 7 bases, leaving 7 bases not matched to a gene. These data originate in a study of OX40 agonist ivuxolimab in advanced cancers. The sample here was CD4+ or CD8+ T cells sorted from blood, taken in a trial of the OX40 agonist ivuxolimab. This sequence was found in an adult with an advanced solid tumor such as melanoma, head and neck, liver or kidney cancer. This chain joins TRBV7-6 and TRBJ2-1; 8 nucleotides line up with TRBD2. CDR3 coding DNA: TGTGCCAGCAGCCCTCGGACTAGCCGTAATGAGCAGTTCTTC. Its translation is CASSPRTSRNEQFF.